The text below deals with one T cell receptor (beta chain). Its antigen remains unidentified. Cultured CD4+ T-cell DNA underwent Oncomine TCR Beta short-read sequencing. Someone extracted genomic DNA from cultured CD4+ T cells. Each CDR3 protein gets one entry after TCRdb re-called the PCR reads with MiXCR. The sample carries some 10,000 distinct CDR3 sequences, around 75% recorded once. Noted treatment: approximately nine-day PBMC culture with coronavirus spike peptide pools or control peptides (ViraFEST assay). Germline trimming cut 5 bases from V and 6 bases from J; bases unmatched to any gene: 14. CDR3 length equals 18 residues. Germline loops: CDR1 LNHDA, CDR2 SQIVND (reference sequence). This record comes from a study of vaccination and CD4 T cells after COVID-19. For the study at large: Convalescent individuals exhibited SARS-CoV-2 positivity on nasal swab PCR, with about 9 mild and one severe presentation.

The specimen sequenced was CD4+ T cells from blood, cultured in vitro. The chain employs TRBV19 and TRBJ1-6; 9 positions agree with TRBD1. This clonotype originated in a human donor who had recovered from COVID-19. In DNA form, the CDR3 reads TGTGCCAGTAGTCTACGCCAAACCCGGGACAGGGTTAATTCACCCCTCCACTTT. Translated: CASSLRQTRDRVNSPLHF.